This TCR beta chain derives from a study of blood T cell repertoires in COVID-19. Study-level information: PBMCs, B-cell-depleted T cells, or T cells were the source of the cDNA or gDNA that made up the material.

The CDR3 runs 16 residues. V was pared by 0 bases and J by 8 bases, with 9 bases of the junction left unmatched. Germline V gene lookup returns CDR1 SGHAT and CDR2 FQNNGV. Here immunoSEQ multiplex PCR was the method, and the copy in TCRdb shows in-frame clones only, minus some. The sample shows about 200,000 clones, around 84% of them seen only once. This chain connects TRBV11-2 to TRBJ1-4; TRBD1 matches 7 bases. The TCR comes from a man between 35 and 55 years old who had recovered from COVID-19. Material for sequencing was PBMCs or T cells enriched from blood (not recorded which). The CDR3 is CASSLDHDRVKEKLFF. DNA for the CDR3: TGTGCCAGCAGCTTAGATCATGACAGGGTAAAGGAAAAACTGTTTTTT.